This TCR beta chain appears in the sequencing data of a study of beta chain features in type 1 diabetes. Points from the study as a whole: VDJ junctions sequenced from type 1 diabetes patients showed fewer insertions and more deletions. Within the patient group, naive, central memory and Treg TCRB repertoires appeared more similar to each other than within healthy donors. In every one of the four CD4+ subsets, TCRB CDR3s were moderately but significantly shorter in Type 1 diabetes patients.

This clone came up a few times. Its antigen is unknown. The isolated RNA, all of it, was reverse transcribed, so expressed TCRB transcripts were what got sequenced. Around 3.9 million reads on average were seen across naive, central memory and regulatory T cell samples. Only in-frame clones appear in the TCRdb table, and some are missing; sequencing was by immunoSEQ multiplex PCR. The table lists some 370,000 clones, 8.5% to 10% of them singletons. CDR3 length: 14 amino acids. V shed 6 bases and J 2 bases; nucleotides not matched to a gene: 4. Germline lookup yields CDR1 SGHTA and CDR2 FQGNSA. The receptor's source is a man younger than 45 with type 1 diabetes. Material for sequencing was central memory CD4+ T cells from blood. This sequence joins TRBV7-2 and TRBJ2-1; TRBD1 aligns across 7 bases. CDR3 in amino acids: CASSPGQAYNEQFF. As DNA, the CDR3 is TGTGCCAGCAGTCCCGGACAGGCCTACAATGAGCAGTTCTTC. The full variable domain, completed using reference TRBV7-2 and TRBJ2-1, is GAGVSQSPSNKVTEKGKDVELRCDPISGHTALYWYRQSLGQGLEFLIYFQGNSAPDKSGLPSDRFSAERTGGSVSTLTIQRTQQEDSAVYLCASSPGQAYNEQFFGPGTRLTVL.